This T cell receptor beta chain was captured in a study of cytomegalovirus exposure and HLA in healthy donors. Regarding the study as a whole: Most TCR beta V segments were productive about 90% or about 30% of the time in an earlier analysis. A later analysis showed that HLA-associated TCR beta chains had undergone more clonal expansion than equally common others. Analyses of presence/absence relied on an assumption of roughly uniform sequencing depth across donors. In a later analysis, most CMV-associated TCR beta chains appeared HLA-restricted.

This CDR3 region has 15 residues. The V end lost 4 bases, the J end lost 2 bases, and 12 bases lay between the germline ends. Germline V gene lookup returns CDR1 SGHAT and CDR2 FQNNGV. With regard to this clone: Its antigen is currently unknown.

PCR primers comprised 60 Vbeta and 13 Jbeta primers. TCRdb's copy holds only in-frame clones and misses some; the assay was immunoSEQ multiplex PCR. The sample lists 120,000 to 150,000 clones, over 60% seen once, with around 1.5% in the top ten. The receptor was derived from a female donor in good health and CMV-seronegative. The rearrangement uses TRBV11-2 and TRBJ1-5; D is perhaps TRBD1 (5 bases). Sequenced input: PBMCs. The CDR3 nucleotides are TGTGCCAGCAGCTGGAGGGGCGAGGGCAATCAGCCCCAGCATTTT. It encodes CASSWRGEGNQPQHF.